Below are 26 T cell receptor beta chains sequenced from a single sample in a study of T cell repertoires in cytomegalovirus infection. TCRdb ran MiXCR on the reads and lists one entry per CDR3 protein. The sample lists roughly 100,000 distinct CDR3 sequences, about 15% occurring once. The sample consisted of PBMCs. Receptor source: a human donor in good health (CMV status not recorded). Some clones in this sample may be carry-over from other donors' samples.

The V call is TRBV15, the J call TRBJ2-7; D not certain. Germline CDR1 LNHNV, CDR2 YYDKDF (reference sequence). The CDR3 consists of 15 residues. Trimming pared 1 base from V and 0 bases from J, leaving 10 bases between. The CDR3 DNA reads as TGTGCCACCAGCAGAGTAAGGGCGACCTCCTACGAGCAGTACTTC. Its protein product is CATSRVRATSYEQYF.

To note about this clonotype: A read error may explain this, as a much larger clone is one base away. The rearrangement uses TRBV7-8 and TRBJ1-1; D ambiguous. This CDR3 spans 14 amino acids. Germline CDR1 and CDR2: SGHVS and FQNEAQ. CDR3 sequence (DNA): TGTGCCTGCAGCCGCCGAGGGCGCAGGACTGAAGCTTTCTTT. It specifies CACSRRGRRTEAFF.

This clonotype is labeled medium-sized. The chain employs TRBV10-2 and TRBJ2-7, with 9 bases matching TRBD2. CDR1 and CDR2 from the germline V gene are WSHSY and SAAADI. The CDR3 extends over 15 amino acids. After removal of 7 bases from V and 2 bases from J, the junction contained 9 bases not matched to a gene. The chain's CDR3 is CASKTSGTTPYEQYF. The CDR3 DNA sequence: TGCGCCAGCAAGACTAGCGGAACGACACCCTACGAGCAGTACTTC.

The chain uses TRBV6-2 or TRBV6-3 and TRBJ1-1; 7 bases are shared with TRBD1. The length of the CDR3 is 13 residues. The J segment lost 5 bases and the V segment lost 2 bases, leaving 2 bases of the junction unmatched. The V gene's germline CDR1 is MNHEY and CDR2 SVGEGT. CDR3 coding DNA: TGTGCCAGCAGTTACGAGGACAGGACTGAAGCTTTCTTT. Translating it yields CASSYEDRTEAFF.

This clonotype was detected many times. The chain employs TRBV7-2 and TRBJ2-1; 8 bases fit TRBD2. V trimming: 1 base; J trimming: 4 bases; junction bases outside the gene matches: 3. The CDR3 runs to 15 residues. The germline gives CDR1 SGHTA, CDR2 FQGNSA. CDR3 protein: CASSLVAGPYNEQFF. The CDR3 region has the DNA TGTGCCAGCAGCTTAGTAGCGGGGCCTTACAATGAGCAGTTCTTC.

This clonotype has a handful of counts. The chain joins TRBV7-2 to TRBJ2-7, with 10 bases identical to TRBD2. V lost 5 bases to trimming and J lost 7 bases; unmatched junction nucleotides: 14. The germline V gene has CDR1 SGHTA and CDR2 FQGNSA. This CDR3 is 16 amino acids long. The CDR3: CASSPGAAGGPGEQYF. The CDR3 DNA follows: TGTGCCAGCAGCCCTGGGGCAGCGGGGGGGCCCGGGGAGCAGTACTTC.

This sequence joins TRBV23-1 and TRBJ1-5, with no clear D. TRBV23-1 is recorded as an ORF, its role being uncertain. CDR3 size: 15 residues. Trimming took 4 bases from V and 3 from J, leaving 13 bases between them. The CDR3 is CASSPARRANQPQHF. As DNA, the CDR3 is TGCGCCAGCAGTCCTGCGCGAAGGGCCAATCAGCCCCAGCATTTT.

This clonotype was detected only a few times. The V gene is TRBV5-4, the J gene TRBJ2-6; D is tentatively TRBD1 or TRBD2 (5 bases each). The CDR3 consists of 19 residues. Germline values: CDR1 SGHNT, CDR2 YYREEE (reference sequence). V was cut by 3 bases and J by 0 bases, with 19 bases left in between. The CDR3 is CASSSKLGGWSSGANVLTF. The CDR3 region has the DNA TGTGCCAGCAGCTCAAAACTTGGGGGTTGGAGCTCTGGGGCCAACGTCCTGACTTTC. The whole variable domain, remainder taken from reference TRBV5-4 and TRBJ2-6, is ETGVTQSPTHLIKTRGQQVTLRCSSQSGHNTVSWYQQALGQGPQFIFQYYREEENGRGNFPPRFSGLQFPNYSSELNVNALELDDSALYLCASSSKLGGWSSGANVLTFGAGSRLTVL.

This clonotype was counted at least ten times. The chain has TRBV29-1 and TRBJ2-2; D not certain. Germline V lookup: CDR1 SQVTM, CDR2 ANQGSEA. V lost 7 bases and J lost 2, with 5 bases in between. CDR3 length: 11 residues. The CDR3, as DNA: TGCAGCGCCCAAAACACCGGGGAGCTGTTTTTT. It translates to CSAQNTGELFF.

This clonotype occurred many times. The rearrangement links TRBV7-2 to TRBJ2-7; no firm D call. The V gene's germline CDR1 is SGHTA and CDR2 FQGNSA. V shed 8 bases and J shed 3 bases, with 5 bases lying between them. The CDR3 extends over 10 amino acids. CDR3 region: CASGFYEQYF. Written as DNA, the CDR3 is TGTGCCAGCGGTTTCTACGAGCAGTACTTC.

In this sample, this clonotype turned up many times. This sequence joins TRBV12-3 or TRBV12-4 and TRBJ2-6; 8 positions match TRBD1. The CDR3 loop spans 19 amino acids. V trimming: 0 bases; J trimming: 0 bases; junction bases outside the gene matches: 7. For the CDR3, the DNA is TGTGCCAGCAGTTTAGCCCCGTACAGGGGGGCCTCTGGGGCCAACGTCCTGACTTTC. Translation: CASSLAPYRGASGANVLTF.

In its sample, this clonotype was seen a few times. The chain employs TRBV18 and TRBJ2-5; D is possibly TRBD1 (5 bases). V lost 6 bases to trimming and J lost 2 bases, with 19 bases between them. Germline V lookup: CDR1 KGHSH, CDR2 LQKENI. The CDR3 contains 16 residues. The CDR3 DNA reads as TGTGCCAGCTCGCCTTCGCAGGGCTCCCTACAAGAGACCCAGTACTTC. It encodes CASSPSQGSLQETQYF.

The chain links TRBV20-1 to TRBJ2-1; no definite D call. Germline V gives CDR1 DFQATT, CDR2 SNEGSKA (reference sequence). The CDR3 runs 14 residues. V was pared by 0 bases and J by 4 bases, with 10 bases between. CDR3 region: CSARDLGSYNEQFF. CDR3 nucleotide sequence: TGCAGTGCTAGAGATCTGGGATCATACAATGAGCAGTTCTTC.

This clonotype was counted only a few times. This chain uses TRBV4-1 with TRBJ2-5; D remains ambiguous. V was clipped by 1 base and J by 5 bases, with 11 bases between them. Germline V gene lookup returns CDR1 MGHRA and CDR2 YSYEKL. CDR3 length equals 14 residues. The CDR3 nucleotides are TGCGCCAGCAGCCAAGTACCTGTGACGGAGACCCAGTACTTC. Its protein product is CASSQVPVTETQYF.

This clonotype was counted once. The chain is built from TRBV5-1 and TRBJ2-2, with D possibly TRBD1 on 6 matching bases. The CDR3 is 15 residues long. Trimming pared 4 bases from V and 0 bases from J, leaving 10 bases between. CDR1 SGHRS and CDR2 YFSETQ come from the germline V gene. CDR3 in DNA: TGCGCCAGCAGCGAGCAGGGGCCGAACACCGGGGAGCTGTTTTTT. Amino acids: CASSEQGPNTGELFF.

This clonotype showed up many times. The CDR3 sequence is CASSFRVGDSPLHF. The CDR3 nucleotides are TGTGCCAGCAGCTTTAGGGTTGGGGATTCACCCCTCCACTTT. V usage is TRBV7-2 and J usage is TRBJ1-6; D not resolved. The CDR3 is made up of 14 amino acids. Germline V gene lookup returns CDR1 SGHTA and CDR2 FQGNSA. The V and J ends lost 3 bases and 8 bases respectively, with 11 bases between them.

The CDR3 region is CASSGRDTSYNEQFF. CDR3 nucleotides: TGTGCCAGCAGCGGCCGGGACACATCCTACAATGAGCAGTTCTTC. The genes are TRBV14 and TRBJ2-1, with a tentative D call TRBD1 (6 bases). V gave up 5 bases and J gave up 1 base, with 12 bases separating them. Germline CDR1 and CDR2: SGHDN and FVKESK. The CDR3 extends over 15 amino acids.

This clonotype was recorded many times. The V and J genes are TRBV10-3 and TRBJ2-3; 9 positions agree with TRBD1. Per the germline V gene, CDR1 is ENHRY and CDR2 is SYGVKD. The CDR3 runs 15 residues. The V gene end was trimmed by 5 bases and the J gene end by 3 bases; junction bases not matched to a gene: 6. CDR3 coding DNA: TGTGCCATCAGTAACGGACAGGGGACAACAGATACGCAGTATTTT. Amino acids: CAISNGQGTTDTQYF.

The chain uses TRBV11-2 and TRBJ1-5; 7 positions agree with TRBD1. This CDR3 is 13 amino acids long. The V gene's germline CDR1 is SGHAT and CDR2 FQNNGV. Losses at the gene ends were 5 bases for V and 7 bases for J; bases not matched to a gene: 5. DNA for the CDR3: TGTGCCAGCAGCGCGGACAGGACCCAGCCCCAGCATTTT. Translated, it gives CASSADRTQPQHF.

This clonotype was seen many times. The rearrangement links TRBV2 to TRBJ1-5; no clear D. The CDR3 is 13 amino acids. Trimming pared 8 bases from V and 2 bases from J, leaving 10 bases between. From germline, CDR1 is SNHLY and CDR2 FYNNEI. The CDR3 loop reads CASWESGNQPQHF. CDR3 bases: TGTGCCAGCTGGGAATCGGGCAATCAGCCCCAGCATTTT.

This clonotype turned up a few times. The chain employs TRBV18 and TRBJ2-7; TRBD1 matches at 7 bases. The CDR3 spans 15 residues. The germline gives CDR1 KGHSH, CDR2 LQKENI. The J segment lost 6 bases and the V segment lost 5 bases, leaving 13 bases of the junction unmatched. The CDR3 DNA reads as TGTGCCAGCTCAACAGGGCCGGACAGGTTCGGCGAGCAGTACTTC. Its protein is CASSTGPDRFGEQYF. The full variable domain, completed using reference TRBV18 and TRBJ2-7, is NAGVMQNPRHLVRRRGQEARLRCSPMKGHSHVYWYRQLPEEGLKFMVYLQKENIIDESGMPKERFSAEFPKEGPSILRIQQVVRGDSAAYFCASSTGPDRFGEQYFGPGTRLTVT.

This clonotype was detected many times. The chain is built from TRBV7-2 and TRBJ2-7; 9 bases map to TRBD1. The CDR3 totals 18 residues. Trimming cost V 5 bases and J 4 bases; bases outside gene matches: 18. Looked up from germline, CDR1 is SGHTA and CDR2 is FQGNSA. This chain's CDR3 is CASSAGTGLSWGAYEQYF. CDR3 DNA sequence: TGTGCCAGCAGCGCCGGGACAGGGCTCTCGTGGGGCGCATACGAGCAGTACTTC. Looking up the rest from reference TRBV7-2 and TRBJ2-7 gives the full variable domain: GAGVSQSPSNKVTEKGKDVELRCDPISGHTALYWYRQSLGQGLEFLIYFQGNSAPDKSGLPSDRFSAERTGGSVSTLTIQRTQQEDSAVYLCASSAGTGLSWGAYEQYFGPGTRLTVT.

The chain is built from TRBV4-1 and TRBJ1-1; 7 positions match TRBD1. With 0 bases clipped from V and 0 bases from J, the junction kept 10 bases outside the gene matches. Germline CDR1 and CDR2: MGHRA and YSYEKL. The CDR3 sequence is 18 residues long. DNA of the CDR3: TGCGCCAGCAGCCAAGATAGTGATAGGGGGCCGGTGAACACTGAAGCTTTCTTT. This translates into CASSQDSDRGPVNTEAFF.

This clonotype was observed a handful of times. The J gene is TRBJ2-1, the V gene TRBV29-1; a possible D gene is TRBD1 (5 bases). V lost 5 bases, J lost 0 bases, and 11 bases lay in between. CDR3 size: 14 residues. CDR1 and CDR2 from the germline V gene are SQVTM and ANQGSEA. The CDR3 sequence: CSVSSGFSYNEQFF. The CDR3, as DNA: TGCAGCGTTAGTTCAGGGTTCTCCTACAATGAGCAGTTCTTC.

The chain recombines TRBV7-3 with TRBJ2-5, with 8 bases aligning to TRBD1. In germline, CDR1 is SGHTA, CDR2 FQGTGA. The trim removed 5 bases at V and 3 bases at J, leaving 11 bases unmatched. The CDR3 sequence is 16 residues long. As DNA, the CDR3 is TGTGCCAGCAGCCCAGCGACAGGGGCGCCCGAAGAGACCCAGTACTTC. Protein product: CASSPATGAPEETQYF. Full variable domain (remainder filled in from reference TRBV7-3 and TRBJ2-5): GAGVSQTPSNKVTEKGKYVELRCDPISGHTALYWYRQSLGQGPEFLIYFQGTGAADDSGLPNDRFFAVRPEGSVSTLKIQRTERGDSAVYLCASSPATGAPEETQYFGPGTRLLVL.

The sample holds a few counts of this clonotype. The J gene is TRBJ1-4, the V gene TRBV20-1; 7 positions agree with TRBD1. This CDR3 comprises 13 residues. The trim removed 6 bases at V and 8 bases at J, leaving 9 bases unmatched. CDR1 is DFQATT, CDR2 SNEGSKA, per germline (reference sequence). The CDR3 nucleotides read TGCAGTGCCCACGACAGGGCTGGGGAAAAACTGTTTTTT. Protein: CSAHDRAGEKLFF.